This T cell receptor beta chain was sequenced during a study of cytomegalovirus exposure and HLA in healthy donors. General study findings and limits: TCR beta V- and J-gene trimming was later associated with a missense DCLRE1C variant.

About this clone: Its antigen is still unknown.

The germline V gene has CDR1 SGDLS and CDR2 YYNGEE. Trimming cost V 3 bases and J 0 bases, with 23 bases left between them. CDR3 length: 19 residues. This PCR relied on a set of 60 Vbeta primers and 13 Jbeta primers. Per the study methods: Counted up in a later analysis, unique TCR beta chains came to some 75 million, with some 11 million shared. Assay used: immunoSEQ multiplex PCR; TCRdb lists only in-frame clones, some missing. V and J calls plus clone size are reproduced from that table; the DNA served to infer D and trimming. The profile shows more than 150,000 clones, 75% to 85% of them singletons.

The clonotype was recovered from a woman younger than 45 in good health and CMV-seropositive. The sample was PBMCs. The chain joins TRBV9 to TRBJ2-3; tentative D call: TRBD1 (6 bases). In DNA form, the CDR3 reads TGTGCCAGCAGCGCCCCCCTGGGGCAGGGGTTATCAAGCACAGATACGCAGTATTTT. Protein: CASSAPLGQGLSSTDTQYF.